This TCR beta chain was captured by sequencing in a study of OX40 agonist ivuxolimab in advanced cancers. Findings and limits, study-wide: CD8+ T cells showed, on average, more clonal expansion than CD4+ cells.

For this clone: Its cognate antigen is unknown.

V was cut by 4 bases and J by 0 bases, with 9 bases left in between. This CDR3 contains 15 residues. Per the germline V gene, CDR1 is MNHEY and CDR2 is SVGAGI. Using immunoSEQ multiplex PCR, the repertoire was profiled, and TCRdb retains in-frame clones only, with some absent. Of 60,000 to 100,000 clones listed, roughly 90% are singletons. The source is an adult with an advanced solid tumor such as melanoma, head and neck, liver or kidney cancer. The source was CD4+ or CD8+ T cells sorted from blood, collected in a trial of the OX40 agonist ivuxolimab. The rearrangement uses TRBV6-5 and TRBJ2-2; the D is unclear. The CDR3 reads CASSSKQTNTGELFF. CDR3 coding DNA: TGTGCCAGCAGTTCAAAACAGACGAACACCGGGGAGCTGTTTTTT.